This T cell receptor (beta chain) is drawn from a study of blood T cell repertoires in COVID-19. The wider study: Some COVID-19 samples were acute and others convalescent; all came from the United States, Italy and Spain. The cDNA or gDNA used as material had been derived from T cells, B-cell-depleted T cells, or PBMCs.

Authors' data handling: Amplification from reference gene primers served as the basis for estimated nucleated cell counts. Some clones are missing from TCRdb's copy, which holds only in-frame ones; the method was immunoSEQ multiplex PCR. That table is the source of V, J and clone size, and D and trimming were worked out from the DNA. The sample gives 75,000 to 95,000 clones, around 87% of which show up once; more than 1% is in the top ten. CDR1 SGHDT and CDR2 YYEEEE come from the germline V gene. The CDR3 loop spans 15 amino acids. V lost 2 bases, J lost 3 bases, and 6 bases stayed unmatched. This chain connects TRBV5-6 to TRBJ1-1; TRBD1 agrees at 8 bases. The sequence came from a human donor in a cohort sampled during active COVID-19. The sequenced sample was peripheral blood. DNA for the CDR3: TGTGCCAGCAGCTTTCAGGGGGCTGGGGACACTGAAGCTTTCTTT. Its protein product is CASSFQGAGDTEAFF.